The entry that follows covers one T cell receptor (beta chain) sequence. The antigen is undetermined. Germline CDR1 KGHSY, CDR2 FQNENV. The length of the CDR3 is 17 residues. After removal of 4 bases from V and 0 bases from J, the junction contained 11 bases not matched to a gene. These data belong to a study of OX40 agonist ivuxolimab in advanced cancers. General study results and limits: Both CD4+ and CD8+ T cell populations in blood had undergone clonal expansion by week 6 at 0.1 to 3.0 mg/kg.

The assay was immunoSEQ multiplex PCR, and TCRdb's table has in-frame clones only and misses some. Counted here are nearly 80,000 clones, around 82% occurring once; the ten biggest clones make up about 4%. This sample comprised CD4+ or CD8+ T cells sorted from blood, obtained in a trial of the OX40 agonist ivuxolimab. The J gene is TRBJ2-7, the V gene TRBV16; the match to TRBD1 covers 8 bases. This clonotype was sampled from an adult with an advanced solid tumor such as melanoma, head and neck, liver or kidney cancer. The DNA for the CDR3 is TGTGCCAGCAGCCCAGGCTGGACAGGGAGGAGCTCCTACGAGCAGTACTTC. Amino acids: CASSPGWTGRSSYEQYF.